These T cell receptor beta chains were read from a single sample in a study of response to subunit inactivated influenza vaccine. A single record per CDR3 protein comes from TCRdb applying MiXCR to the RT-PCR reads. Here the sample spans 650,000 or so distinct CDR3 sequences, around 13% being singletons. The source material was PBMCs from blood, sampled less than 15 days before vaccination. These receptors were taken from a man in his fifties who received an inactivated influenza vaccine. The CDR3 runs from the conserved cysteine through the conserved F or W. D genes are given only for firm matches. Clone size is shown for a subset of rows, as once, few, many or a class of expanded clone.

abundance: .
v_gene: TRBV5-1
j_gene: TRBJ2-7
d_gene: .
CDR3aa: CASNSYSGLEQYF
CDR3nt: TGCGCCAGCAACAGTTACTCCGGGCTCGAGCAGTACTTC

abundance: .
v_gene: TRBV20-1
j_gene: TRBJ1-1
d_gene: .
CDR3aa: CSARRTQGRTEAFF
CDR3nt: TGCAGTGCTAGAAGAACTCAGGGTAGGACTGAAGCTTTCTTT

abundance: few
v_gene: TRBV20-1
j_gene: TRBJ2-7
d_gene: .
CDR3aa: CSAEHGTQLF
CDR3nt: TGCAGTGCCGAGCACGGGACACAACTTTTC

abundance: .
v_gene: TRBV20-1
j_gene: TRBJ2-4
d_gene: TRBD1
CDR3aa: CSAKPDRDLNIQYF
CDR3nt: TGCAGTGCGAAGCCGGACAGGGACTTAAACATTCAGTACTTC

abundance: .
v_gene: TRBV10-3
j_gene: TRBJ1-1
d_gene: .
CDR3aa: CAISDFGEAFF
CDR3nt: TGTGCCATCAGTGATTTTGGGGAAGCTTTCTTT

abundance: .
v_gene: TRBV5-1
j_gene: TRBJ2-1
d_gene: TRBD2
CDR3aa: CASSLGARGSSYNEQFF
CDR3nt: TGCGCCAGCAGCCTTGGCGCGCGGGGGTCCTCCTACAATGAGCAGTTCTTC

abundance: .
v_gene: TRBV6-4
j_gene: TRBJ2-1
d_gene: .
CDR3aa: CASSPGSYSYNEQFF
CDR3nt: TGTGCCAGCAGTCCCGGATCCTACTCCTACAATGAGCAGTTCTTC

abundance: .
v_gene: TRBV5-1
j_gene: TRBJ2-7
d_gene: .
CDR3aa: CASSSRDGEQYF
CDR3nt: TGCGCCAGCAGCTCCCGGGACGGCGAGCAGTACTTC

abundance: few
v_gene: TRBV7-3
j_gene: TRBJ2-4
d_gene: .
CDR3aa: CASSPQGTTAKNIQYF
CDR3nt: TGTGCCAGCAGCCCCCAAGGGACAACGGCCAAAAACATTCAGTACTTC

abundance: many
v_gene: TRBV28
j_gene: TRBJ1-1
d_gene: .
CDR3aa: CASSVPQGHTEAFF
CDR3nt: TGTGCCAGCAGTGTCCCGCAGGGTCACACTGAAGCTTTCTTT

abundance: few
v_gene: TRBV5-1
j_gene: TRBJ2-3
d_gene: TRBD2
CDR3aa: CASSFGRESDTQYF
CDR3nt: TGCGCCAGCAGCTTCGGGCGGGAGTCAGATACGCAGTATTTT

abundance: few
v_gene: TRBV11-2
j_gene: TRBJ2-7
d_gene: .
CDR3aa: CASSPTPRGNSFF
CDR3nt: TGTGCCAGCAGCCCGACCCCCCGGGGAAACAGCTTCTTC

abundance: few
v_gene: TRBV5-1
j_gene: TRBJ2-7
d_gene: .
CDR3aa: CASRYRTSEYEQYF
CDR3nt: TGCGCCAGCAGGTACCGGACGTCGGAATACGAGCAGTACTTC

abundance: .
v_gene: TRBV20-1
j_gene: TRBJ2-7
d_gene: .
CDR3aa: CSARVPVSGVFYEQYF
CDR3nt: TGCAGTGCTAGAGTCCCCGTGTCAGGCGTCTTCTACGAGCAGTACTTC

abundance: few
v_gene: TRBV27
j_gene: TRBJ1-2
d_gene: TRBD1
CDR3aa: CASSSGTARYLYGYTF
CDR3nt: TGTGCCAGCAGTTCAGGGACAGCGAGATATCTCTATGGCTACACCTTC

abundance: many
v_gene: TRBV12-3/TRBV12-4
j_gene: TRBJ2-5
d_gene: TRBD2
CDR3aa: CASSLAGAGQETQYF
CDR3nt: TGTGCCAGCAGTCTAGCGGGAGCAGGACAAGAGACCCAGTACTTC

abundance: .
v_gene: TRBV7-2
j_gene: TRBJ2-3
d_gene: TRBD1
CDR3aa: CASSSSGQETDTQYF
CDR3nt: TGTGCCAGCAGCTCCTCGGGACAGGAGACAGATACGCAGTATTTT

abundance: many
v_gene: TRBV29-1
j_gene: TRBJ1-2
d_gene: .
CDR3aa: CSVSGVYGYTF
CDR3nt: TGCAGCGTCTCAGGGGTATATGGCTACACCTTC

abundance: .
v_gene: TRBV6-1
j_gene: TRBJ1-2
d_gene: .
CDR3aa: CASGSPNYGYTF
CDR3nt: TGTGCCAGCGGTTCTCCTAACTATGGCTACACCTTC

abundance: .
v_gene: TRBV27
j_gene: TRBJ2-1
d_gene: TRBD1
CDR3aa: CASSLTLQGAQSYNEQFF
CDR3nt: TGTGCCAGCAGTTTAACACTTCAGGGGGCTCAGTCATACAATGAGCAGTTCTTC

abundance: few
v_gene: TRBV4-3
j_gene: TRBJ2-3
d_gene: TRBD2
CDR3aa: CASSGVERGAPDTQYF
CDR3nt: TGCGCCAGCAGCGGGGTAGAGCGGGGGGCCCCAGATACGCAGTATTTT

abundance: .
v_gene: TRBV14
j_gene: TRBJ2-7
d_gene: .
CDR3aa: CASAPEIGLNEQYF
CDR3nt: TGTGCCAGCGCGCCGGAGATTGGTTTGAACGAGCAGTACTTC

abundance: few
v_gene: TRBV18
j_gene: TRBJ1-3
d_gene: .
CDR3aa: CASSPSVGSVAGNTIYF
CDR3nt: TGTGCCAGCTCACCGTCGGTGGGCAGCGTTGCTGGAAACACCATATATTTT

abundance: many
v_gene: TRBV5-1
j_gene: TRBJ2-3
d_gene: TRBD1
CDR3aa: CASSLGTGVDTQYF
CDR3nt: TGCGCCAGCAGCTTAGGGACAGGGGTGGATACGCAGTATTTT

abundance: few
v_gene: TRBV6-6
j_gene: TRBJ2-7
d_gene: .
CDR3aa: CASSYQVGYEQYF
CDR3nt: TGTGCCAGCAGTTACCAGGTCGGCTACGAGCAGTACTTC

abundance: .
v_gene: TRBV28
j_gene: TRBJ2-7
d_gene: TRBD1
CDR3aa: CASSPDRVDFEQYF
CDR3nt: TGTGCCAGCAGTCCAGACAGGGTAGATTTCGAGCAGTACTTC

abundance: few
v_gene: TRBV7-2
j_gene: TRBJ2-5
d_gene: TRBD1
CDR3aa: CASSQNRGDMETQYF
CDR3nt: TGTGCCAGCAGCCAAAACAGGGGGGACATGGAGACCCAGTACTTC

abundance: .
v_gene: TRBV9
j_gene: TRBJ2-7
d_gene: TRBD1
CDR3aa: CASSPTGDPSYEQYF
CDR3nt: TGTGCCAGCAGCCCTACAGGGGATCCCTCGTACGAGCAGTACTTC

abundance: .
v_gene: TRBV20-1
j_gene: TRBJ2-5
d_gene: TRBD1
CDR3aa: CSARENRGFQETQYF
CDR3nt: TGCAGTGCTAGAGAAAACAGGGGCTTCCAAGAGACCCAGTACTTC

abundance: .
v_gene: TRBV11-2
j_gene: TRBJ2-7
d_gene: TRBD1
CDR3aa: CASSPKDRGHIEQYF
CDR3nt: TGTGCCAGCAGCCCCAAGGACAGGGGACATATCGAGCAGTACTTC

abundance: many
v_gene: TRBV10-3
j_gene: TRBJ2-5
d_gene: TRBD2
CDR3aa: CAISLAGGGETQYF
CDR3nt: TGTGCCATCAGCCTAGCGGGGGGAGGAGAGACCCAGTACTTC